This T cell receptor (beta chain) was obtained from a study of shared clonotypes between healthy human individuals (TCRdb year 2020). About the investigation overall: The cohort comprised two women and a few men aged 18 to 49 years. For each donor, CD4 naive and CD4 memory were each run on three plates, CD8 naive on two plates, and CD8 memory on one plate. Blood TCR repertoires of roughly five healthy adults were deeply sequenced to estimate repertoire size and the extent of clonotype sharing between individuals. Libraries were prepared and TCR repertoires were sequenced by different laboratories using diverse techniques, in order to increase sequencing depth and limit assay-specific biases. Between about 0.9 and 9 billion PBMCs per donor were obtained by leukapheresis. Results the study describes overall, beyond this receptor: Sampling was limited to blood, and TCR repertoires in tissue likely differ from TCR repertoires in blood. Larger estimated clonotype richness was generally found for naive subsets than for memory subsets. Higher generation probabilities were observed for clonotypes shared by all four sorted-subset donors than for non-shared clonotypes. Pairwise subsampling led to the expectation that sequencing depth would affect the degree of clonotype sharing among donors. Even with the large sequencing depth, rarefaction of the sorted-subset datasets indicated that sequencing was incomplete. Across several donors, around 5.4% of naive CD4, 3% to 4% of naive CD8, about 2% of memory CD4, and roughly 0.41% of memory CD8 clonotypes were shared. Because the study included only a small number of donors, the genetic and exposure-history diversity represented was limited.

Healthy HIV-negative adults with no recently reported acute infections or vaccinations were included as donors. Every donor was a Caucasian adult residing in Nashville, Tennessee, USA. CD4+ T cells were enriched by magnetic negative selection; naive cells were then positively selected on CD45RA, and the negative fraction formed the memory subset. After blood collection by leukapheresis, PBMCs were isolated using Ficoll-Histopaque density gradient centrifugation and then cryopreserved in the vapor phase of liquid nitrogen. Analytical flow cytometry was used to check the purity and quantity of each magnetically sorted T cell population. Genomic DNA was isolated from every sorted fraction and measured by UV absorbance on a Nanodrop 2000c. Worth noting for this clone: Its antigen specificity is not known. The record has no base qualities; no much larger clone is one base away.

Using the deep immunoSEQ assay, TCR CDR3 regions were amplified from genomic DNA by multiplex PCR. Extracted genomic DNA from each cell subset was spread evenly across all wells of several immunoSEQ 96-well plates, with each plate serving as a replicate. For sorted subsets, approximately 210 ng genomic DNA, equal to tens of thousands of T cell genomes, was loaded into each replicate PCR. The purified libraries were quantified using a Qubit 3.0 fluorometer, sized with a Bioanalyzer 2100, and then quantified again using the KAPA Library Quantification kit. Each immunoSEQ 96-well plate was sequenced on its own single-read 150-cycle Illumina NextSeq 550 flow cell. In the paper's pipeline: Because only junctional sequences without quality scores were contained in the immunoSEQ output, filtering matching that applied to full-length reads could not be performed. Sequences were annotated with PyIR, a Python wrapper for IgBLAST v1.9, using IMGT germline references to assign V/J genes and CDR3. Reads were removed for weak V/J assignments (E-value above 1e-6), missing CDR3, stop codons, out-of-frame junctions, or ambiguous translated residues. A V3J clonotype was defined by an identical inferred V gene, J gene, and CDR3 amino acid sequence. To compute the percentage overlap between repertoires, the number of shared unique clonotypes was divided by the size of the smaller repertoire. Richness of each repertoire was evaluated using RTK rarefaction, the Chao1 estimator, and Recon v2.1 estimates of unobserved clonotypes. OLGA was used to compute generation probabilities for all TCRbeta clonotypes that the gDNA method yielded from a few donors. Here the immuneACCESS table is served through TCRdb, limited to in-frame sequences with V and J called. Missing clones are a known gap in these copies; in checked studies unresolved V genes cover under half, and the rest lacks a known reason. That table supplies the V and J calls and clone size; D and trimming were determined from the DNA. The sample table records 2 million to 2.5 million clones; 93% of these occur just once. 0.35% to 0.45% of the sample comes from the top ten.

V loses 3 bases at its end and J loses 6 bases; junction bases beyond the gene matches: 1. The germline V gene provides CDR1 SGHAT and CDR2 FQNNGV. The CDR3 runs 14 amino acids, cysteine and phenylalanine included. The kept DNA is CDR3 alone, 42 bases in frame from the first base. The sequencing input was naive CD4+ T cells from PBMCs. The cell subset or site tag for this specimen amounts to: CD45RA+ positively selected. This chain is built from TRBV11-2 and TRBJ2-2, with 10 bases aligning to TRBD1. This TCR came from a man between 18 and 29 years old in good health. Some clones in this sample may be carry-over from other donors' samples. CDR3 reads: CASSFDRGPGELFF. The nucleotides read TGTGCCAGCAGCTTTGACAGGGGGCCCGGGGAGCTGTTTTTT.